These 9 T cell receptor beta chains originate from one sample sequenced in a study of blood T cell repertoires in COVID-19. TCRdb's table, derived via immunoSEQ multiplex PCR, lists solely in-frame clones and lacks some. The sample has approximately 220,000 clones, about four fifths seen once; the top ten hold 3.5% to 4%. Input material: PBMCs or T cells enriched from blood (not recorded which). The source is a woman aged 40 to 50 who had been exposed to COVID-19.

Concerning this clone itself: Different DNA sequences within this sample yield the same CDR3. The V gene is TRBV19, the J gene TRBJ2-7, with a weak D call TRBD2 (5 bases). Trimming pared 2 bases from V and 1 base from J, leaving 12 bases between. CDR3 size: 15 residues. Germline V gene sequence: CDR1 LNHDA, CDR2 SQIVND (reference sequence). The DNA of the CDR3 is TGTGCCAGTAGTATAAGCCCGGGATGGTCCTACGAGCAGTACTTC. It codes for CASSISPGWSYEQYF.

This chain connects TRBV19 to TRBJ2-7, with TRBD2 identical over 12 bases. The CDR3 is 15 amino acids. V shed 1 base, J shed 2 bases, and the junction held 0 bases outside the gene matches. Germline V CDR1 and CDR2: LNHDA, SQIVND (reference sequence). The CDR3 reads CASSIASGGAYEQYF. CDR3 DNA: TGTGCCAGTAGTATAGCTAGCGGGGGGGCCTACGAGCAGTACTTC.

About this clone itself: The junction departs from germline at one end; a sequencing error may be responsible. The V call is TRBV19, the J call TRBJ2-7, with TRBD1 matching over 8 bases. This CDR3 region has 14 residues. Germline-derived CDR1 and CDR2 are LNHDA and SQIVND (reference sequence). DNA of the CDR3: TGTGCCAGTACCACGGACAGGGATCCCTATGAGCAGTACTTC. Its protein is CASTTDRDPYEQYF.

V gene TRBV7-2 combines with J gene TRBJ1-1; D remains unclear. The germline V and J ends were trimmed by 3 bases and 1 base, with 9 bases remaining between them. Germline V gene lookup returns CDR1 SGHTA and CDR2 FQGNSA. The CDR3 spans 14 residues. CDR3 in amino acids: CASSLGNANTEAFF. In nucleotides, the CDR3 is TGTGCCAGCAGCTTGGGCAACGCGAACACTGAAGCTTTCTTT.

V usage is TRBV4-3 and J usage is TRBJ1-5; perhaps TRBD1 as D (5 bases). The CDR3 extends over 18 amino acids. V dropped 2 bases and J dropped 0 bases, with 17 bases sitting between them. The germline CDR1 and CDR2 sequences are LGHNA and YSLEER. Written as DNA, the CDR3 is TGCGCCAGCAGCCAATTGTCTTACAGGTTGGATAGCAATCAGCCCCAGCATTTT. Translated: CASSQLSYRLDSNQPQHF.

The chain combines TRBV28 with TRBJ1-3; TRBD1 matches at 9 bases. V gave up 5 bases and J gave up 4 bases; unmatched junction bases: 15. Germline V gene lookup returns CDR1 MDHEN and CDR2 SYDVKM. The CDR3 extends over 18 amino acids. DNA of the CDR3: TGTGCCAGCAGTCCCTACAACCTCGACAGGGGGAGAGGAAACACCATATATTTT. It translates to CASSPYNLDRGRGNTIYF.

The chain couples TRBV6-1 to TRBJ2-1; D is possibly TRBD2 (5 bases). Trimming stripped 3 bases from V and 8 bases from J, with 8 bases between. The CDR3 is made up of 12 amino acids. The V gene's germline CDR1 is MNHNS and CDR2 SASEGT. DNA for the CDR3: TGTGCCAGCAGTGATCAGAGGGATGAGCAGTTCTTC. This sequence encodes CASSDQRDEQFF.

V is TRBV10-3 and J is TRBJ2-7, with D tentatively TRBD2 (6 bases). Trimming removed 5 bases from V and 3 bases from J, with 14 bases in between. This CDR3 region has 14 residues. CDR1 and CDR2 from the germline V gene are ENHRY and SYGVKD. Written as DNA, the CDR3 is TGTGCCATCAGTACACTAGCCCAGAACTACGAGCAGTACTTC. Its protein product is CAISTLAQNYEQYF.

In DNA, the CDR3 is TGTGCCAGCAGCCGCGGCGGGAACAGTAACTATGGCTACACCTTC. It translates to CASSRGGNSNYGYTF. J is TRBJ1-2 and V is TRBV7-9; D gene unclear. V was trimmed by 5 bases and J by 1 base, leaving 14 bases between them. Looked up from germline, CDR1 is SEHNR and CDR2 is FQNEAQ (reference sequence). The CDR3 is made up of 15 amino acids.